The rows below give T cell receptor beta chains drawn from one sample of a study of OX40 agonist ivuxolimab in advanced cancers. Using immunoSEQ multiplex PCR, the repertoire was profiled, and TCRdb retains in-frame clones only, with some absent. Seen here are some 86,000 clones, approximately 85% observed once, and the top ten hold around 3.8%. Sequenced here: CD4+ or CD8+ T cells sorted from blood, sampled in a trial of the OX40 agonist ivuxolimab. The receptor set was obtained from an adult with an advanced solid tumor such as melanoma, head and neck, liver or kidney cancer. The CDR3 runs from the conserved cysteine through the conserved F or W. The order of the fields is D gene, CDR3 length, J gene, clone size, V gene, CDR3 DNA, CDR3 protein. A D gene is named only where the DNA matches it firmly. The size field is filled for only some rows; it gives once, few, many or a size class.

- | 11 | TRBJ2-7 | - | TRBV7-2 | TGTGCCAGCGGCCGTGGCTACGAGCAGTACTTC | CASGRGYEQYF
- | 13 | TRBJ2-1 | - | TRBV27 | TGTGCCAGCAGTGGGTATTATGACGGGAAGCAGTTCTTC | CASSGYYDGKQFF
- | 14 | TRBJ2-7 | - | TRBV9 | TGTGCCAGCAGCGTCTCCAGTACGGGCGACGAGCAGTACTTC | CASSVSSTGDEQYF
- | 13 | TRBJ2-5 | - | TRBV7-2 | TGTGCCAGCAGCTTAGGGACAGAAGAGACCCAGTACTTC | CASSLGTEETQYF
TRBD2 | 16 | TRBJ2-1 | - | TRBV7-9 | TGTGCCAGCAGATATACTAGCGAAGGCTCCTACAATGAGCAGTTCTTC | CASRYTSEGSYNEQFF
- | 15 | TRBJ1-4 | - | TRBV28 | TGTGCCAGCAGTACCGGAGGGAGCACTAATGAAAAACTGTTTTTT | CASSTGGSTNEKLFF
- | 14 | TRBJ2-1 | - | TRBV18 | TGTGCCAGCTCACCAAACCGGGTAAACAATGAGCAGTTCTTC | CASSPNRVNNEQFF
TRBD1 | 15 | TRBJ2-2 | - | TRBV10-3 | TGTGCCATCAGTGAAATAGGGGGCAACGCCGGGGAGCTGTTTTTT | CAISEIGGNAGELFF
- | 12 | TRBJ1-5 | - | TRBV28 | TGTGCCAGCACCCCAAGCAATCAGCCCCAGCATTTT | CASTPSNQPQHF
- | 13 | TRBJ1-2 | - | TRBV10-3 | TGTGCCATCAGTGAACAGGCTGATAAAGGCTACACCTTC | CAISEQADKGYTF
- | 14 | TRBJ2-5 | - | TRBV15 | TGTGCCACCAGGAGGGGGTTGGGGCAAGAGACCCAGTACTTC | CATRRGLGQETQYF
- | 15 | TRBJ1-5 | - | TRBV12-5 | TGTGCTAGTGGTCTCGCATATGGGAGCAATCAGCCCCAGCATTTT | CASGLAYGSNQPQHF
- | 14 | TRBJ1-3 | - | TRBV28 | TGTGCCAGCAGTTTCCAGAACTCTGGAAACACCATATATTTT | CASSFQNSGNTIYF
TRBD1 | 14 | TRBJ2-2 | - | TRBV5-1 | TGCGCCAGCAGCAGGGACAGGGGGCTCGGGGAGCTGTTTTTT | CASSRDRGLGELFF
- | 15 | TRBJ2-5 | once | TRBV5-1 | TGCGCCAGCAGCCCCGGCGGGACAGCTAAAGAGACCCAGTACTTC | CASSPGGTAKETQYF
- | 15 | TRBJ2-1 | - | TRBV7-9 | TGTGCCAGCAGCTTAGGGGAGGGGGCCTACAATGAGCAGTTCTTC | CASSLGEGAYNEQFF
- | 11 | TRBJ2-5 | - | TRBV11-3 | TGTGCCAGCAGCTACAGAGAGACCCAGTACTTC | CASSYRETQYF